This TCR beta chain is from a study of blood T cell repertoires in COVID-19. Across the study: Acute and convalescent COVID-19 samples came from the United States, Italy and Spain. From T cells, B-cell-depleted T cells, or PBMCs came the material, which was cDNA or gDNA.

Assay: immunoSEQ multiplex PCR; the TCRdb copy retains only in-frame clones and omits some. This sample has more than 100,000 clones, with roughly 84% found just once. Trimming cost V 0 bases and J 4 bases, with 17 bases left between them. Germline V CDR1 and CDR2: SGHRS, YFSETQ. This CDR3 is built from 17 residues. The clonotype originates from a woman in her 30s who had recovered from COVID-19. The chain is built from TRBV5-1 and TRBJ1-3; possible D gene TRBD1, 6 bases. The material sequenced was peripheral blood. This chain's CDR3 is CASSLVGDRSRGNTIYF. CDR3 DNA sequence: TGCGCCAGCAGCTTGGTGGGAGACAGGTCAAGAGGAAACACCATATATTTT.